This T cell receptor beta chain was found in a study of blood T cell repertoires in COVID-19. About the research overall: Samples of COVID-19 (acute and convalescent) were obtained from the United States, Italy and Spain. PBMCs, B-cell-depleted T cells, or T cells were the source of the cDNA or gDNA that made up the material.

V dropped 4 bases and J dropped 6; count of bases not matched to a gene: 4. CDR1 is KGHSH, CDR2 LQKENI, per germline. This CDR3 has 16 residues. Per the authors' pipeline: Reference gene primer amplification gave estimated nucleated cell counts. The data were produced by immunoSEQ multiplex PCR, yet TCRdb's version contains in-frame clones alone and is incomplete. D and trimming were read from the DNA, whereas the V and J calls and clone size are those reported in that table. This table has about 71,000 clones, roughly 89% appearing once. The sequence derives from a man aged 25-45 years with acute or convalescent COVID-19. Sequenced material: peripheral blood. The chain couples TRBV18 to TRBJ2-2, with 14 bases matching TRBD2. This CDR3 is CASSLGTSGRSGELFF. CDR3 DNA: TGTGCCAGCTCACTTGGGACTAGCGGGAGATCCGGGGAGCTGTTTTTT. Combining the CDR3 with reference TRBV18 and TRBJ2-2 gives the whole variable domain NAGVMQNPRHLVRRRGQEARLRCSPMKGHSHVYWYRQLPEEGLKFMVYLQKENIIDESGMPKERFSAEFPKEGPSILRIQQVVRGDSAAYFCASSLGTSGRSGELFFGEGSRLTVL.